The rows below give T cell receptor beta chains drawn from one sample of a study of CD8 T cells in ankylosing spondylitis. TCRdb itself ran the 5' RACE reads through MiXCR, one entry per CDR3 protein. Of under 850,000 distinct CDR3 sequences detected, 19% appear once; the ten largest clones hold about 19%. The sample comprised blood, either unsorted or a sorted T cell fraction (not recorded which). These receptors originate from a male donor with ankylosing spondylitis. The CDR3 runs from the conserved cysteine through the conserved F or W. Fields, in order: V gene, clone size, J gene, D gene, CDR3 DNA, CDR3 protein. The D gene is left open where the match is weak. Some rows mark clone size as missing; the rest say once, few, many or name a class of expanded clone.

v_call: TRBV11-2; clone_size: few; j_call: TRBJ1-4; d_call: -; cdr3_nt: TGTGCCAGCAGTGAACTCGAAAAACTGTTTTTT; cdr3_aa: CASSELEKLFF
v_call: TRBV6-1; clone_size: -; j_call: TRBJ1-5; d_call: TRBD1; cdr3_nt: TGTGCCAGCAGCAGACAGGGTTTAAGCAATCAGCCCCAGCATTTT; cdr3_aa: CASSRQGLSNQPQHF
v_call: TRBV12-3/TRBV12-4; clone_size: few; j_call: TRBJ2-3; d_call: TRBD2; cdr3_nt: TGTGCCAGCACCCACCGGGGGGGCGCTGGAGATACGCAGTATTTT; cdr3_aa: CASTHRGGAGDTQYF
v_call: TRBV12-3/TRBV12-4; clone_size: -; j_call: TRBJ2-1; d_call: TRBD2; cdr3_nt: TGTGCCAGCAGTTTTCAAAGCGGGACCTACAATGAGCAGTTCTTC; cdr3_aa: CASSFQSGTYNEQFF
v_call: TRBV4-3; clone_size: -; j_call: TRBJ2-1; d_call: TRBD2; cdr3_nt: TGCGCCAGCAGCCAAGACGGGGGACTAGCGTCCCATGAGCAGTTCTTC; cdr3_aa: CASSQDGGLASHEQFF
v_call: TRBV5-1; clone_size: -; j_call: TRBJ2-1; d_call: TRBD2; cdr3_nt: TGCGCCAGCAGCCCCAACCTGGGACTAGCCCCTCCTAATGAGCAGTTCTTC; cdr3_aa: CASSPNLGLAPPNEQFF
v_call: TRBV27; clone_size: -; j_call: TRBJ2-5; d_call: -; cdr3_nt: TGTGCCAGCAGTTTCGACTTACAAGAGACCCAGTACTTC; cdr3_aa: CASSFDLQETQYF
v_call: TRBV4-3; clone_size: few; j_call: TRBJ2-7; d_call: -; cdr3_nt: TGCGCCAGCAGCCAAGATCGTGGCAGAATCTACGAGCAGTACTTC; cdr3_aa: CASSQDRGRIYEQYF
v_call: TRBV27; clone_size: -; j_call: TRBJ2-1; d_call: TRBD2; cdr3_nt: TGTGCCAGCAGTTTATTAGCGGGAGTAGGAGTTGAGCAGTTCTTC; cdr3_aa: CASSLLAGVGVEQFF
v_call: TRBV18; clone_size: -; j_call: TRBJ1-1; d_call: -; cdr3_nt: TGTGCCAGCTCACCATCCCGGGGGGGCACTGAAGCTTTCTTT; cdr3_aa: CASSPSRGGTEAFF
v_call: TRBV29-1; clone_size: few; j_call: TRBJ2-1; d_call: -; cdr3_nt: TGCAGCGTTGAAGTCCCCGTAGGGACCTGGGGTGAGCAGTTCTTC; cdr3_aa: CSVEVPVGTWGEQFF
v_call: TRBV5-6; clone_size: -; j_call: TRBJ1-2; d_call: -; cdr3_nt: TGTGCCAGCAGCTTGGGACAGCGTCCACGAACGTCTTATGGCTACACCTTC; cdr3_aa: CASSLGQRPRTSYGYTF
v_call: TRBV4-1; clone_size: -; j_call: TRBJ2-1; d_call: TRBD1; cdr3_nt: TGCGCCAGTTCTGTGAACAGGGGGCACAATGAGCAGTTCTTC; cdr3_aa: CASSVNRGHNEQFF
v_call: TRBV7-2; clone_size: -; j_call: TRBJ2-1; d_call: -; cdr3_nt: TGTGCCAGCACTTACATGGGGGCTGAGCAGTTCTTC; cdr3_aa: CASTYMGAEQFF
v_call: TRBV20-1; clone_size: -; j_call: TRBJ2-3; d_call: -; cdr3_nt: TGCAGTGCTAGAGAGCCGCAGCGGCGGTCAGATACGCAGTATTTT; cdr3_aa: CSAREPQRRSDTQYF
v_call: TRBV12-3/TRBV12-4; clone_size: many; j_call: TRBJ2-3; d_call: -; cdr3_nt: TGTGCCAGCAGTTTGCTAGCAAGCACAGATACGCAGTATTTT; cdr3_aa: CASSLLASTDTQYF
v_call: TRBV7-2; clone_size: -; j_call: TRBJ2-3; d_call: -; cdr3_nt: TGTGCCAGCAGCTCGTACGGTGATACGCAGTATTTT; cdr3_aa: CASSSYGDTQYF